The present TCR beta chain was sequenced within a study of blood T cell repertoires in COVID-19. The CDR3 totals 14 residues. Per the germline V gene, CDR1 is SGDLS and CDR2 is YYNGEE. Trimming took 0 bases from V and 10 from J, leaving 11 bases between them. Original processing notes: Estimates of nucleated cell counts were drawn from the amplification of reference gene primers. Generated by immunoSEQ multiplex PCR, the TCRdb table keeps only in-frame clones and is missing some. The V and J calls and clone size come from that table; D and trimming were worked out from the DNA. The sample yields under 150,000 clones, about four fifths seen once.

The chain recombines TRBV9 with TRBJ1-6, with D possibly matching TRBD1 (5 bases). This receptor was taken from a human donor with acute or convalescent COVID-19. The donor label of this sample is uncertain. Input material: peripheral blood. In nucleotides, the CDR3 is TGTGCCAGCAGCGTAGAAAGGTGGGGCTCACCCCTCCACTTT. It codes for CASSVERWGSPLHF.